The rows below give T cell receptor beta chains drawn from one sample of a study of OX40 agonist ivuxolimab in advanced cancers. Here immunoSEQ multiplex PCR was the method, and the copy in TCRdb shows in-frame clones only, minus some. The sample yields 60,000 or so clones, roughly 82% seen once. The material was CD4+ or CD8+ T cells sorted from blood, obtained in a trial of the OX40 agonist ivuxolimab. The receptors stem from an adult with an advanced solid tumor such as melanoma, head and neck, liver or kidney cancer. CDR3s include the opening cysteine and the closing phenylalanine or tryptophan. Each record gives: clone size, J gene, V gene, D gene, CDR3 protein, CDR3 DNA. A D gene is named only where the DNA matches it firmly. Rows give clone size only sometimes, using once, few, many, or a class for an expanded clone.

>-|TRBJ1-6|TRBV10-3|-
CAIEMGHQISVDSYPPNSPLHF
TGTGCCATCGAAATGGGACACCAGATCTCCGTCGATTCGTATCCCCCAAATTCACCCCTCCACTTT
>-|TRBJ2-2|TRBV5-1|TRBD2
CASSLAGLSGGNTGELFF
TGCGCCAGCAGCTTGGCGGGTCTGAGCGGGGGGAACACCGGGGAGCTGTTTTTT
>-|TRBJ1-2|TRBV6-5|-
CASSSSRTGSYGYTF
TGTGCCAGCAGTTCCTCTCGAACAGGGAGCTATGGCTACACCTTC
>-|TRBJ2-5|TRBV15|TRBD2
CATSTFRLAGGETQYF
TGTGCCACCAGCACCTTTCGACTAGCGGGGGGAGAGACCCAGTACTTC
>-|TRBJ1-2|TRBV6-5|TRBD1
CASSRTGVADYGYTF
TGTGCCAGCAGTCGTACAGGGGTTGCCGACTATGGCTACACCTTC
>-|TRBJ1-1|TRBV10-3|-
CAISGEGGNTEAFF
TGTGCCATCAGTGGAGAAGGGGGGAACACTGAAGCTTTCTTT
>-|TRBJ1-2|TRBV7-3|TRBD1
CASSLNPGTDYGYTF
TGTGCCAGCAGCTTAAATCCCGGGACAGATTATGGCTACACCTTC
>-|TRBJ2-7|TRBV2|-
CASSEGWQNDEQYF
TGTGCCAGCAGTGAAGGGTGGCAAAATGACGAGCAGTACTTC
>few|TRBJ2-7|TRBV19|TRBD1
CASSILGTGGAAEQYF
TGTGCCAGTAGTATCCTCGGGACAGGGGGCGCGGCCGAGCAGTACTTC
>-|TRBJ1-2|TRBV9|-
CASSVTARYGYTF
TGTGCCAGCAGCGTGACGGCTCGCTATGGCTACACCTTC
>once|TRBJ2-6|TRBV19|-
CASSERTQGAGANVLTF
TGTGCCAGTAGTGAACGTACTCAGGGAGCTGGGGCCAACGTCCTGACTTTC
>-|TRBJ1-6|TRBV5-6|-
CASKIRQGNSPLHF
TGTGCCAGCAAGATCCGCCAGGGTAATTCACCCCTCCACTTT
>-|TRBJ1-2|TRBV29-1|TRBD1
CSVVTVQGGYGYTF
TGCAGCGTTGTTACCGTACAGGGGGGCTATGGCTACACCTTC
>-|TRBJ2-1|TRBV4-2|TRBD1
CASSQDVLGTGGLNEQFF
TGTGCCAGCAGCCAAGATGTTCTAGGGACAGGAGGTCTCAATGAGCAGTTCTTC
>once|TRBJ2-7|TRBV7-9|TRBD1
CASSYGTGGVDEQYF
TGTGCCAGCAGCTATGGGACAGGGGGTGTCGACGAGCAGTACTTC
>-|TRBJ2-1|TRBV5-1|TRBD2
CASSLVAGVSYNEQFF
TGCGCCAGCAGCTTGGTGGCGGGAGTATCCTACAATGAGCAGTTCTTC
>-|TRBJ1-5|TRBV2|-
CASSEQKGSGPQHF
TGTGCCAGCAGTGAACAGAAGGGGTCGGGGCCCCAGCATTTT
>-|TRBJ2-2|TRBV6-1|-
CASWTVTGGELFF
TGTGCCTCGTGGACAGTTACGGGCGGGGAGCTGTTTTTT
>-|TRBJ1-3|TRBV14|-
CASSQDRGAVGNTIYF
TGTGCCAGCAGCCAAGATCGGGGGGCGGTTGGAAACACCATATATTTT
>-|TRBJ2-5|TRBV11-1|-
CASSLLAGETQYF
TGTGCCAGCAGCTTATTGGCAGGAGAGACCCAGTACTTC
>-|TRBJ2-3|TRBV18|-
CASSREPAGTQYF
TGTGCCAGCTCGCGAGAACCCGCGGGTACGCAGTATTTT
>many|TRBJ1-1|TRBV18|TRBD1
CASSPGTGGIGAFF
TGTGCCAGCTCACCGGGGACAGGGGGCATAGGAGCTTTCTTT
>-|TRBJ2-2|TRBV18|TRBD1
CASSLRGQGITGELFF
TGTGCCAGCTCACTCCGGGGACAGGGGATTACCGGGGAGCTGTTTTTT
>-|TRBJ1-6|TRBV6-5|-
CASGFRELPLHF
TGTGCCAGCGGTTTCAGGGAGCTACCCCTCCACTTT
>-|TRBJ1-6|TRBV4-2|-
CASSQARGGSSPLHF
TGTGCCAGCAGCCAAGCCAGGGGAGGCAGTTCACCCCTCCACTTT
>-|TRBJ2-1|TRBV19|TRBD2
CASSMASGAGWNEQFF
TGTGCCAGTAGTATGGCTAGCGGGGCCGGTTGGAATGAGCAGTTCTTC
>-|TRBJ1-1|TRBV28|-
CASSSPVGAGTEAFF
TGTGCCAGCAGTTCTCCAGTTGGGGCAGGCACTGAAGCTTTCTTT
>few|TRBJ1-2|TRBV4-3|-
CASSQDDGIGGYTF
TGCGCCAGCAGCCAAGACGACGGTATTGGTGGCTACACCTTC
>-|TRBJ1-5|TRBV7-6|TRBD1
CASSPGTGDNQPQHF
TGTGCCAGCAGCCCCGGGACAGGGGACAATCAGCCCCAGCATTTT
>-|TRBJ1-6|TRBV7-2|TRBD1
CASSLVGFQGANSPLHF
TGTGCCAGCAGCTTAGTGGGTTTTCAGGGGGCCAATTCACCCCTCCACTTT
>-|TRBJ2-7|TRBV5-1|TRBD1
CASSLGQGFYEQYF
TGCGCCAGCAGCTTGGGACAGGGGTTCTACGAGCAGTACTTC
>-|TRBJ2-3|TRBV19|-
CASSSFGGHRRDTQYF
TGTGCCAGTAGCTCGTTTGGGGGTCACCGCAGGGATACGCAGTATTTT
>few|TRBJ1-1|TRBV29-1|-
CSVEWGHRNTEAFF
TGCAGCGTTGAATGGGGGCATAGGAACACTGAAGCTTTCTTT
>-|TRBJ1-1|TRBV19|TRBD1
CASSMDRTGGAFF
TGTGCCAGTAGTATGGATAGGACAGGGGGAGCTTTCTTT
>-|TRBJ1-5|TRBV28|-
CASSLVQSNQPQHF
TGTGCCAGCAGTTTGGTACAGAGCAATCAGCCCCAGCATTTT
>-|TRBJ1-3|TRBV5-6|-
CASSLGGRFAGNTIYF
TGTGCCAGCAGCCTCGGAGGTCGGTTCGCTGGAAACACCATATATTTT
>-|TRBJ1-6|TRBV21-1|-
CASSTRDRNNSPLHF
TGTGCCAGCAGCACCCGGGACAGAAATAATTCACCCCTCCACTTT
>-|TRBJ1-1|TRBV10-3|TRBD1
CAISGPGQHTEAFF
TGTGCCATCAGTGGTCCGGGACAGCACACTGAAGCTTTCTTT
>-|TRBJ2-5|TRBV6-1|-
CASRVFGPVPDAQYF
TGTGCCAGCAGGGTGTTCGGACCGGTCCCGGATGCCCAGTACTTC
>once|TRBJ2-7|TRBV19|-
CASRITSDSSYEQYF
TGTGCCAGTAGGATTACTTCCGATTCCTCCTACGAGCAGTACTTC
>once|TRBJ2-2|TRBV1|-
CTSSQPRQGADTGELFF
TGCACCAGCAGCCAACCGCGACAGGGGGCGGACACCGGGGAGCTGTTTTTT
>-|TRBJ1-1|TRBV5-8|-
CASSFIRGRTEAFF
TGTGCCAGCAGCTTTATCCGGGGGAGGACTGAAGCTTTCTTT
>-|TRBJ1-2|TRBV7-2|-
CASSLQFNYGYTF
TGTGCCAGCAGCCTACAATTTAACTATGGCTACACCTTC
>-|TRBJ1-2|TRBV6-1|-
CASTDRVGYTF
TGTGCCAGCACCGACAGAGTTGGCTACACCTTC
>-|TRBJ1-1|TRBV9|TRBD1
CASSPHLTGAETEAFF
TGTGCCAGCAGCCCTCACTTGACAGGGGCCGAGACTGAAGCTTTCTTT
>once|TRBJ2-7|TRBV11-2|-
CASSLDRLTEQYF
TGTGCCAGCAGCTTAGATCGTCTTACCGAGCAGTACTTC
>-|TRBJ1-5|TRBV7-2|-
CASSLSGGWEPQHF
TGTGCCAGCAGCTTAAGTGGGGGATGGGAGCCCCAGCATTTT
>-|TRBJ1-2|TRBV11-3|-
CASSLDGYGYTF
TGTGCCAGCAGCTTAGACGGGTATGGCTACACCTTC
>-|TRBJ2-5|TRBV6-1|-
CASSEVGETQYF
TGTGCCAGCAGTGAAGTGGGCGAGACCCAGTACTTC
>-|TRBJ2-6|TRBV9|TRBD2
CASSPRLAGGSGANVLTF
TGTGCCAGCAGCCCCCGACTAGCGGGGGGGTCTGGGGCCAACGTCCTGACTTTC
>-|TRBJ1-4|TRBV6-6|-
CASRLRTENEKLFF
TGTGCCAGCAGGCTACGGACAGAAAATGAAAAACTGTTTTTT
>-|TRBJ2-5|TRBV7-2|-
CASITQGIGETQYF
TGTGCCAGCATCACCCAGGGGATCGGAGAGACCCAGTACTTC
>-|TRBJ2-7|TRBV29-1|-
CSVRGIGLENEQYF
TGCAGCGTTAGGGGTATCGGACTCGAGAACGAGCAGTACTTC
>once|TRBJ2-7|TRBV2|-
CASGVIGGRNEQYF
TGTGCCAGCGGAGTGATCGGGGGTCGGAACGAGCAGTACTTC
>-|TRBJ1-2|TRBV11-2|TRBD1
CASSFTRQGRGYTF
TGTGCCAGCAGCTTTACCCGACAGGGCCGTGGCTACACCTTC